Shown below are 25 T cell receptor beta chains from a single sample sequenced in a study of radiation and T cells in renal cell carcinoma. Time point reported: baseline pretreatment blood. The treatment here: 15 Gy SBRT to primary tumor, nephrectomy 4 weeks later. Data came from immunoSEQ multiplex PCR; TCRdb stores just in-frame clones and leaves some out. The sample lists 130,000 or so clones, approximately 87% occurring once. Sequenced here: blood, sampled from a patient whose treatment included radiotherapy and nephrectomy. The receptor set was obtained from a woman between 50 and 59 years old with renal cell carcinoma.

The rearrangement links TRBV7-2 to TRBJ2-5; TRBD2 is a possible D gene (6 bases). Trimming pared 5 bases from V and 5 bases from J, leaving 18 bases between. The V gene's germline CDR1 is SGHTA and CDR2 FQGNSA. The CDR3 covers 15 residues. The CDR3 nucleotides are TGTGCCAGCAGCGTTAGCGGCTCTGAAGGGGAGACCCAGTACTTC. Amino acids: CASSVSGSEGETQYF. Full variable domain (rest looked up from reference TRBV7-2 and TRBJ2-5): GAGVSQSPSNKVTEKGKDVELRCDPISGHTALYWYRQSLGQGLEFLIYFQGNSAPDKSGLPSDRFSAERTGGSVSTLTIQRTQQEDSAVYLCASSVSGSEGETQYFGPGTRLLVL.

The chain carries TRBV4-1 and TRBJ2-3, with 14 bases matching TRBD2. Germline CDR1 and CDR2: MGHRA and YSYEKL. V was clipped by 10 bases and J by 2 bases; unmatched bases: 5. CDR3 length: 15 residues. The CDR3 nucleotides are TGCGCCACCGGGACTAGCGGGAGAGTCACAGATACGCAGTATTTT. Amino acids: CATGTSGRVTDTQYF.

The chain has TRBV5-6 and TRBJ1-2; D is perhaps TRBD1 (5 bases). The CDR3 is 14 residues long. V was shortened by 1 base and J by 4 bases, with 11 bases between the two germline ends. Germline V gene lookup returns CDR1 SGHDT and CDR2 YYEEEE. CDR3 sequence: CASSLKGRAYGYTF. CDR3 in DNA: TGTGCCAGCAGCTTGAAGGGCAGGGCCTATGGCTACACCTTC.

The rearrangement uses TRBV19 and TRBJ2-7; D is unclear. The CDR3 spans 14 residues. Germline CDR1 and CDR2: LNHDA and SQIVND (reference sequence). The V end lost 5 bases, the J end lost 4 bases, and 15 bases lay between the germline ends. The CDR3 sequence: CASSPTPGRYEQYF. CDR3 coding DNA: TGTGCCAGTAGTCCCACCCCGGGTCGGTACGAGCAGTACTTC.

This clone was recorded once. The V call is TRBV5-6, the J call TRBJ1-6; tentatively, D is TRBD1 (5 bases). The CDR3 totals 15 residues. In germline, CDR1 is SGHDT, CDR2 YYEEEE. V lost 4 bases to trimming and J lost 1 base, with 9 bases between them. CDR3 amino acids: CASSLAGSYNSPLHF. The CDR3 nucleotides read TGTGCCAGCAGCCTAGCAGGGTCCTATAATTCACCCCTCCACTTT.

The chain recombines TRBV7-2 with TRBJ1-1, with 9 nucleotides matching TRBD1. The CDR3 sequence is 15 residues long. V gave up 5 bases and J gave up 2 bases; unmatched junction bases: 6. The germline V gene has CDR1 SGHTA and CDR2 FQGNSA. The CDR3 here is CASSQRTGDNTEAFF. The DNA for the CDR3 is TGTGCCAGCAGCCAACGGACAGGGGACAACACTGAAGCTTTCTTT.

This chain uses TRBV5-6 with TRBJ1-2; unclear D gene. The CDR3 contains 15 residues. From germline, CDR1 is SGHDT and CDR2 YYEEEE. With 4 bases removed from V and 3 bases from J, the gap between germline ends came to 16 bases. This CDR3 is CASSRAGRADYGYTF. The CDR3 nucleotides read TGTGCCAGCAGCCGCGCCGGAAGGGCGGACTATGGCTACACCTTC.

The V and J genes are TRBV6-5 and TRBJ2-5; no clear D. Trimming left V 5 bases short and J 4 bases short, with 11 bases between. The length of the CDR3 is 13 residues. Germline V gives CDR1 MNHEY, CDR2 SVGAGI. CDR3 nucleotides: TGTGCCAGCAGTCCCGTAGGGCTAGAGACCCAGTACTTC. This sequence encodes CASSPVGLETQYF.

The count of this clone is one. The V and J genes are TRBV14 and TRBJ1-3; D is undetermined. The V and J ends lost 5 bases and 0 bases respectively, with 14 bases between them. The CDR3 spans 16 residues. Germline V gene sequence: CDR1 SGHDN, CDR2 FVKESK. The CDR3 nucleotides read TGTGCCAGCAGCTCCGGACTGCAAAGCTCTGGAAACACCATATATTTT. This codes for CASSSGLQSSGNTIYF.

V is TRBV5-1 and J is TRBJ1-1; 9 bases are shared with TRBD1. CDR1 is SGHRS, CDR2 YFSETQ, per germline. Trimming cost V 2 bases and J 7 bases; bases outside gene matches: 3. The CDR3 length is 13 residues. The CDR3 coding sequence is TGCGCCAGCAGCTTTGGGACAGGGCTTGAAGCTTTCTTT. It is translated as CASSFGTGLEAFF.

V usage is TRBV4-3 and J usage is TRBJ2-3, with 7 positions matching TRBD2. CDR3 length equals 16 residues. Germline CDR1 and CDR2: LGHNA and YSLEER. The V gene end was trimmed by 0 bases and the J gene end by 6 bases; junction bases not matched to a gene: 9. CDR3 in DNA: TGCGCCAGCAGCCAAGATGCAAGCGGGGCGTCGGATACGCAGTATTTT. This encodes CASSQDASGASDTQYF.

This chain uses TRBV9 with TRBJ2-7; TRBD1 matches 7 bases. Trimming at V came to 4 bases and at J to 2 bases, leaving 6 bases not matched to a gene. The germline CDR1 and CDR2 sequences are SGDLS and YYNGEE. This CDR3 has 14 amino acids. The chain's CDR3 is CASSPGQSAYEQYF. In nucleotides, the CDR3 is TGTGCCAGCAGCCCGGGACAGTCCGCCTACGAGCAGTACTTC.

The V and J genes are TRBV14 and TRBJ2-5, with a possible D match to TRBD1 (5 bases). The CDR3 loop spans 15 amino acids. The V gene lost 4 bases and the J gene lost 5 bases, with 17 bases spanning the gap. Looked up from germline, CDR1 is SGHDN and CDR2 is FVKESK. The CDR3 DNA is TGTGCCAGCAGCCCCACGGGTTGGGGCATCGAGACCCAGTACTTC. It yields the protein CASSPTGWGIETQYF.

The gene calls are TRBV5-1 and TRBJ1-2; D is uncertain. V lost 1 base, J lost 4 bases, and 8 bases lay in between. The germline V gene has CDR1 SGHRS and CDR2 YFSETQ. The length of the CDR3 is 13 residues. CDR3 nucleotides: TGCGCCAGCAGCTTGCGAAGTACCTATGGCTACACCTTC. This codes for CASSLRSTYGYTF.

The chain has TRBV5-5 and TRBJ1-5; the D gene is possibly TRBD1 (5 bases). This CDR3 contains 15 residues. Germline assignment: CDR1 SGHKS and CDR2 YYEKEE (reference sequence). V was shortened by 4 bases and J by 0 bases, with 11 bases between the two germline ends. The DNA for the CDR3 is TGTGCCAGCAGCCCGGCCGACAGTAGCAATCAGCCCCAGCATTTT. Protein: CASSPADSSNQPQHF.

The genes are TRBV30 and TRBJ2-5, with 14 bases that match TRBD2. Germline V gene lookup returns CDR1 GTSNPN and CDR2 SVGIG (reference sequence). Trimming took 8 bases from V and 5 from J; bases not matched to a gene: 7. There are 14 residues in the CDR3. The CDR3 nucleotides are TGTGCCGGAACCGGACTAGCGGGGGGCGAGACCCAGTACTTC. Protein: CAGTGLAGGETQYF.

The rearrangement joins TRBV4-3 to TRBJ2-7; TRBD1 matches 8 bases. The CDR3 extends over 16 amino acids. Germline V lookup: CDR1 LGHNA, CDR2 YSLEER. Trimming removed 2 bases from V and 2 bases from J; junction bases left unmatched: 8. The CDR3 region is CASSQQPGQETYEQYF. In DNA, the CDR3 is TGCGCCAGCAGCCAACAACCGGGACAGGAAACCTACGAGCAGTACTTC.

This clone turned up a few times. The CDR3, as DNA: TGTGCCAGCAGCTTAGCCCGGAACTATGGCTACACCTTC. It translates to CASSLARNYGYTF. The chain uses TRBV7-6 and TRBJ1-2; D call uncertain. Between the trimmed V and J ends, which lost 0 bases and 2 bases, there was a span of 4 bases. The germline gives CDR1 SGHVS, CDR2 FNYEAQ. The CDR3 is 13 amino acids.

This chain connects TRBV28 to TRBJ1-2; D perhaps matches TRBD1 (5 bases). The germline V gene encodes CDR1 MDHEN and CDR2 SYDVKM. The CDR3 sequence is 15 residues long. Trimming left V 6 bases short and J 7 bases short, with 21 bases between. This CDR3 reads CASRLMGGDKSGYTF. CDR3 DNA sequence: TGTGCCAGCAGGTTGATGGGAGGGGATAAAAGTGGCTACACCTTC.

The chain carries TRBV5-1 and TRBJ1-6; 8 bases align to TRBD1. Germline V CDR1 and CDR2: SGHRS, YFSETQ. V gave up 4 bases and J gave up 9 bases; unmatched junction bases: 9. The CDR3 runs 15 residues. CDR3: CASSPETGVISPLHF. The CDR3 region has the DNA TGCGCCAGCAGCCCCGAGACAGGGGTTATTTCACCCCTCCACTTT.

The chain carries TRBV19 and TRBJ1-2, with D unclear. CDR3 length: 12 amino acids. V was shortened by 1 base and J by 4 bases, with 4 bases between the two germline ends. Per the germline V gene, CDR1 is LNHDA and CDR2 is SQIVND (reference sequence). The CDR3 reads CASSIVGYGYTF. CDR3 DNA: TGTGCCAGTAGTATAGTCGGCTATGGCTACACCTTC.

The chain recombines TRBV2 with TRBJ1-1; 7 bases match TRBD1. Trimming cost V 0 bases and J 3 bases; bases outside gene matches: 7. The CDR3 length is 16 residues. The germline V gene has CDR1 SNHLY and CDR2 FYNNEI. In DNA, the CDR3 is TGTGCCAGCAGTGAAGCGCCCCCCGGGACAGACACTGAAGCTTTCTTT. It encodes CASSEAPPGTDTEAFF.

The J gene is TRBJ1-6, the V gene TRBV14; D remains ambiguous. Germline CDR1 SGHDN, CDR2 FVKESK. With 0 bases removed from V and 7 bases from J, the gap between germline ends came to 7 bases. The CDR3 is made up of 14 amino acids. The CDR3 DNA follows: TGTGCCAGCAGCCAAGAGTTGAGCAATTCACCCCTCCACTTT. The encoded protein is CASSQELSNSPLHF. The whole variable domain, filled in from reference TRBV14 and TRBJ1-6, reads EAGVTQFPSHSVIEKGQTVTLRCDPISGHDNLYWYRRVMGKEIKFLLHFVKESKQDESGMPNNRFLAERTGGTYSTLKVQPAELEDSGVYFCASSQELSNSPLHFGNGTRLTVT.

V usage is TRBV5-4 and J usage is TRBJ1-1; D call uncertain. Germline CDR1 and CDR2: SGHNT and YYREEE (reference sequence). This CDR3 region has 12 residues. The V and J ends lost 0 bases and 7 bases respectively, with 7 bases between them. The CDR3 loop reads CASSLADGEAFF. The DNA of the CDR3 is TGTGCCAGCAGCTTGGCGGACGGTGAAGCTTTCTTT.

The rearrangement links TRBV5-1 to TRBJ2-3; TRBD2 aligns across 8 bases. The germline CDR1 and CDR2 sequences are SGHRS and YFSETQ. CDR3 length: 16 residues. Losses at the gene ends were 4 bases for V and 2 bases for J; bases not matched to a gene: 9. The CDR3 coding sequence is TGCGCCAGCAGCCCCCAGGCGGGAGGACCCACAGATACGCAGTATTTT. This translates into CASSPQAGGPTDTQYF.